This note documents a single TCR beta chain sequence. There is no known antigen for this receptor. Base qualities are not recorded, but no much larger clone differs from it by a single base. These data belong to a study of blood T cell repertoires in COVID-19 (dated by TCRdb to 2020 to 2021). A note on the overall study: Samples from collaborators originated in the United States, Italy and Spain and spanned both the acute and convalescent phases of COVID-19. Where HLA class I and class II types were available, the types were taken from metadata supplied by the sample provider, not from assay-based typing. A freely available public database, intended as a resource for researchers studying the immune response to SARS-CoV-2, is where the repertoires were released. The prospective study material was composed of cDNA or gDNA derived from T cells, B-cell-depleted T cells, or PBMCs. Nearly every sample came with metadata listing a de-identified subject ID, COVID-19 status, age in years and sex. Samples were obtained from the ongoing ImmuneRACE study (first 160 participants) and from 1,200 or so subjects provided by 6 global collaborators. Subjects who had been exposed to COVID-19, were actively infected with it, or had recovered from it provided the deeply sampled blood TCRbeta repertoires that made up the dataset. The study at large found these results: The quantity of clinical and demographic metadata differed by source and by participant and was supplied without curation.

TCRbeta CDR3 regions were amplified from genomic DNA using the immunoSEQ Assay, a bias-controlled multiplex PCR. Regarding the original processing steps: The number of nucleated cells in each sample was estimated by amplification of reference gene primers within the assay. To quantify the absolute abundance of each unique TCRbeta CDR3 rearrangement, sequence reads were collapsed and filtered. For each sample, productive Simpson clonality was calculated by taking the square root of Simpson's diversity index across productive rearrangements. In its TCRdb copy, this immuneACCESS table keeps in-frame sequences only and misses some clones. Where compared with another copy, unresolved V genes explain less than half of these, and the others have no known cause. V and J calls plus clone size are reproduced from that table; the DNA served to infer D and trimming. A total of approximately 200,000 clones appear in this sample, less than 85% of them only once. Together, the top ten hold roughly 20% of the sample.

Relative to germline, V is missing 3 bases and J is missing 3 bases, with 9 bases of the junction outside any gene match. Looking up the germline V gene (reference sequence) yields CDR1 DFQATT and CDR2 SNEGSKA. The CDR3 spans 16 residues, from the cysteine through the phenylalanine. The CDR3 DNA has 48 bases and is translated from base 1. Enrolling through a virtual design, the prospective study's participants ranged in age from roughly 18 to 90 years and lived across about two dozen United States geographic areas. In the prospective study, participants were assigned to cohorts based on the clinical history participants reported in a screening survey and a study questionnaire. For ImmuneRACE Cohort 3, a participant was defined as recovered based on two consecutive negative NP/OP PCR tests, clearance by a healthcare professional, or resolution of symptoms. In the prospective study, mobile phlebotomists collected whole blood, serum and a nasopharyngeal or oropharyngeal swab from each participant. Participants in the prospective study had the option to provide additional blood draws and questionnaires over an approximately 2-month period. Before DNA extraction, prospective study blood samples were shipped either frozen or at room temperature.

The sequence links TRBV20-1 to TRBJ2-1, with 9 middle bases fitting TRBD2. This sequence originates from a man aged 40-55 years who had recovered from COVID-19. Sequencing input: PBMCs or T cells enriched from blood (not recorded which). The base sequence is TGCAGTGCTAGTGGTGGGACTAGCAAAATCTACAATGAGCAGTTCTTC. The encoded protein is CSASGGTSKIYNEQFF.